This T cell receptor (beta chain) was captured by sequencing in a study of cytomegalovirus exposure and HLA in healthy donors. Study-wide results and caveats: In a later analysis, an Asian-associated ancestry cluster reportedly showed fewer N-insertions than the approximately 700-donor mean. Most subjects had HLA-A and HLA-B alleles reportedly predicted accurately by TCR beta sequences.

Details on this clone: Its cognate antigen is unknown.

Unrecorded immune exposure was likely among donors, who were nominally healthy when sampled. PCR was performed using 60 Vbeta and 13 Jbeta primers. The assay was immunoSEQ multiplex PCR, and TCRdb's table has in-frame clones only and misses some. The table has 60,000 to 80,000 clones, 79% seen once. Sequenced input: PBMCs. This TCR was recovered from a woman aged 30 to 39 in good health and CMV-seronegative.

CDR3 residues: CASSLYDRPTEAFF. CDR3 in DNA: TGTGCCAGCAGCCTGTACGACAGACCCACTGAAGCTTTCTTT. This chain connects TRBV5-4 to TRBJ1-1; a weak D match, TRBD1 (5 bases). Germline CDR1 and CDR2: SGHNT and YYREEE (reference sequence). The CDR3 is 14 residues long. V lost 4 bases and J 4 bases, leaving 14 bases between the germline ends.